This T cell receptor beta chain derives from a study of blood T cell repertoires in COVID-19. Study as a whole: Collection of acute and convalescent COVID-19 samples took place in the United States, Italy and Spain. PBMCs, B-cell-depleted T cells, or T cells provided the cDNA or gDNA that made up the material.

CDR1 and CDR2 (germline): SGHAT, FQNNGV. V lost 5 bases, J lost 5 bases, and 14 bases lay in between. The CDR3 extends over 14 amino acids. For this clone: Other nucleotide sequences from this sample produce the same CDR3.

Per the original data handling: Amplification of reference gene primers was used by the study to estimate nucleated cell counts. Libraries were prepared by immunoSEQ multiplex PCR; TCRdb keeps only in-frame clonotypes and omits some of them. The DNA gave D and trimming, while V, J and clone size come from that table. The sample consists of 200,000 to 250,000 clones, approximately 84% of them appearing once. The sequencing sample was made of peripheral blood. The clonotype was recovered from a woman in her 30s who had recovered from COVID-19. This chain joins TRBV11-2 and TRBJ2-3; D is possibly TRBD2 (5 bases). The CDR3 loop is CASSRGLVGDTQYF. CDR3 sequence (DNA): TGTGCCAGCAGCCGCGGGCTGGTCGGAGATACGCAGTATTTT.